This section outlines one T cell receptor beta chain sequence together with its context. The antigen is not known. The data were obtained in a study of T cell responses to AZD1222 COVID-19 vaccine. Study conclusions and caveats: Donor demographics were predominantly white British with a female majority; clonal diversity may be underestimated.

The assay was immunoSEQ multiplex PCR, and TCRdb's table has in-frame clones only and misses some. Here the sample spans about 160,000 clones, around nine tenths being singletons. V lost 3 bases and J 6 bases, leaving 17 bases between the germline ends. The CDR3 covers 15 residues. Per germline, CDR1 LNHNV and CDR2 YYDKDF (reference sequence). The V gene is TRBV15, the J gene TRBJ1-2; D gene ambiguous. The sample consisted of peripheral blood, taken on day 0 of AZD1222 vaccination. This TCR was recovered from an adult in good health. CDR3 DNA sequence: TGTGCCACCAGCAGGTGGGAAGGCGTTTGGGATGGCTACACCTTC. It specifies CATSRWEGVWDGYTF.